The rows below give T cell receptor beta chains drawn from one sample of a study of shared clonotypes between healthy human individuals. Here immunoSEQ multiplex PCR was the method, and the copy in TCRdb shows in-frame clones only, minus some. Of over 400,000 clones listed, over 75% are singletons. The sequencing input was PBMCs. These receptors all stem from a middle-aged woman in good health. Some clones in this sample may be carry-over from other donors' samples. The CDR3 runs from the conserved cysteine through the conserved F or W. The order of the fields is clone size, D gene, J gene, V gene, CDR3 protein, CDR3 DNA. A D gene is named only where the DNA matches it firmly. A row's size may be missing; if present it is once, few, many or a size class.

>NA|NA|TRBJ2-2|TRBV18
CASSPDFSRAGELFF
TGTGCCAGCTCACCGGACTTCTCGCGGGCCGGGGAGCTGTTTTTT
>NA|NA|TRBJ1-1|TRBV5-4
CASSVAVRGEAFF
TGTGCCAGCAGCGTAGCTGTTCGGGGGGAAGCTTTCTTT
>NA|NA|TRBJ1-1|TRBV18
CASSPGGRVNTEAFF
TGTGCCAGCTCACCGGGGGGGCGCGTGAACACTGAAGCTTTCTTT
>NA|TRBD1|TRBJ1-3|TRBV19
CASMEITGAGNTIYF
TGTGCCAGTATGGAGATAACAGGGGCTGGAAACACCATATATTTT
>NA|TRBD1|TRBJ2-7|TRBV11-2
CASSLGTGLYEQYF
TGTGCCAGCAGCTTAGGGACAGGGCTATACGAGCAGTACTTC
>NA|NA|TRBJ1-2|TRBV6-5
CASSYRRVDGYTF
TGTGCCAGCAGTTACAGGAGGGTCGATGGCTACACCTTC
>NA|NA|TRBJ1-1|TRBV6-5
CASSYFGRQMNTEAFF
TGTGCCAGCAGTTACTTTGGTCGACAGATGAACACTGAAGCTTTCTTT
>NA|NA|TRBJ1-4|TRBV6-5
CASSRGKGEKLFF
TGTGCCAGCAGTCGGGGGAAGGGTGAAAAACTGTTTTTT
>NA|NA|TRBJ2-3|TRBV4-1
CASSQERRDTQYF
TGCGCCAGCAGCCAAGAAAGGCGAGATACGCAGTATTTT
>few|NA|TRBJ2-7|TRBV7-2
CASSLTDYEQYF
TGTGCCAGCAGCTTAACCGACTACGAGCAGTACTTC
>NA|NA|TRBJ2-3|TRBV7-9
CASSLGLGRGTDTQYF
TGTGCCAGCAGCTTGGGGCTGGGAAGGGGCACAGATACGCAGTATTTT
>NA|TRBD2|TRBJ2-7|TRBV2
CASFSGTGREQYF
TGTGCCAGCTTTAGCGGGACCGGCCGAGAGCAGTACTTC
>NA|NA|TRBJ2-1|TRBV5-6
CASSLRLAFSSYNEQFF
TGTGCCAGCAGCTTGCGGCTAGCGTTTAGCTCCTACAATGAGCAGTTCTTC
>NA|TRBD2|TRBJ2-7|TRBV19
CASSMVGTSGNYEQYF
TGTGCCAGTAGTATGGTCGGGACTAGCGGGAACTACGAGCAGTACTTC
>NA|TRBD2|TRBJ2-1|TRBV6-5
CASSYSGIGGNEQFF
TGTGCCAGCAGTTATAGCGGGATCGGTGGGAATGAGCAGTTCTTC
>once|NA|TRBJ2-3|TRBV28
CASSPTRVTDTQYF
TGTGCCAGCAGCCCCACTAGAGTCACAGATACGCAGTATTTT
>NA|NA|TRBJ1-2|TRBV9
CASSVDPLGGRGYTF
TGTGCCAGCAGCGTAGACCCCCTTGGGGGTAGGGGCTACACCTTC